This entry lists 8 T cell receptor beta chains sequenced from one sample in a study of cytomegalovirus exposure and HLA in healthy donors. Some clones are missing from TCRdb's copy, which holds only in-frame ones; the method was immunoSEQ multiplex PCR. The sample has roughly 120,000 clones, approximately 89% seen once; the top ten hold about 3%. Input material: PBMCs. These receptors were taken from a man aged 25 to 40 in good health and CMV-seronegative.

The chain employs TRBV6-1 and TRBJ1-2, with D maybe TRBD1 (5 bases). The germline V gene has CDR1 MNHNS and CDR2 SASEGT. V was clipped by 0 bases and J by 8 bases, with 13 bases between them. The CDR3 runs to 14 residues. CDR3 nucleotide sequence: TGTGCCAGCAGTGAAGCAGAATCAGGGAGGGGCTACACCTTC. As protein: CASSEAESGRGYTF.

The chain links TRBV11-1 to TRBJ1-2; maybe TRBD1 (5 bases). The length of the CDR3 is 17 residues. V was trimmed by 4 bases and J by 5 bases, leaving 23 bases between them. CDR1 SGHAT and CDR2 FQDESV come from the germline V gene (reference sequence). The chain's CDR3 is CASSSQVRFWGGYGYTF. CDR3 bases: TGTGCCAGCAGCTCCCAGGTAAGATTTTGGGGCGGTTATGGCTACACCTTC.

On this clone itself: The DNA is omitted, as the CDR3 cannot be located on it reliably, and the CDR3 follows TCRdb's listing. The J gene is TRBJ1-5, the V gene TRBV28. Germline CDR1 is MDHEN and CDR2 is SYDVKM. The CDR3 spans 17 residues, counting both ends. The CDR3 protein is CASSSSAAPEGNQPQHF.

The J gene is TRBJ2-7, the V gene TRBV7-6, with a possible D match to TRBD1 (5 bases). The V end was cut by 10 bases, the J end by 3 bases, with 16 bases between. CDR1 is SGHVS, CDR2 FNYEAQ, per germline. CDR3 length equals 13 residues. The CDR3 DNA follows: TGTGCCACTCATATGACAGAGAACTACGAGCAGTACTTC. Its protein is CATHMTENYEQYF.

This clone was observed a single time. V usage is TRBV5-1 and J usage is TRBJ2-7, with 9 bases identical to TRBD1. V trimming: 0 bases; J trimming: 6 bases; junction bases outside the gene matches: 10. CDR1 and CDR2 from the germline V gene are SGHRS and YFSETQ. The CDR3 extends over 16 amino acids. CDR3 nucleotides: TGCGCCAGCAGCTTGGGCCTAATAGCGACAGGGGGCGAGCAGTACTTC. This encodes CASSLGLIATGGEQYF.

This chain connects TRBV7-9 to TRBJ1-4; TRBD1 agrees at 10 bases. The CDR3 contains 17 residues. Germline V lookup: CDR1 SEHNR, CDR2 FQNEAQ (reference sequence). J was trimmed by 0 bases and V by 6 bases; bases with no gene match: 7. CDR3 bases: TGTGCCAGCAGTCGGGGGGACAGGGGACCAACTAATGAAAAACTGTTTTTT. This sequence encodes CASSRGDRGPTNEKLFF.

The rearrangement joins TRBV5-6 to TRBJ2-7; D not resolved. The V end lost 4 bases, the J end lost 3 bases, and 14 bases lay between the germline ends. CDR1 is SGHDT and CDR2 is YYEEEE in the germline V gene. This CDR3 region has 14 residues. DNA for the CDR3: TGTGCCAGCAGCGGGCCCGGCCCTATCTACGAGCAGTACTTC. Amino acids: CASSGPGPIYEQYF. Combining the CDR3 with reference TRBV5-6 and TRBJ2-7 gives the whole variable domain DAGVTQSPTHLIKTRGQQVTLRCSPKSGHDTVSWYQQALGQGPQFIFQYYEEEERQRGNFPDRFSGHQFPNYSSELNVNALLLGDSALYLCASSGPGPIYEQYFGPGTRLTVT.

J is TRBJ2-7 and V is TRBV28; tentatively, D is TRBD1 (6 bases). This CDR3 comprises 12 residues. Germline CDR1 is MDHEN and CDR2 is SYDVKM. V shed 6 bases and J shed 5 bases, with 11 bases lying between them. As DNA, the CDR3 is TGTGCCAGCAGACAGGGAAGCGACGAGCAGTACTTC. Amino acid sequence: CASRQGSDEQYF.